A single sample gave rise to the 9 T cell receptor beta chains below, sequenced in a study of shared clonotypes between healthy human individuals. CD8 cells regarded as naive lacked CD45RO, were positively chosen for CCR7, and omitted terminally differentiated effector memory CD45RA+ cells. Method: immunoSEQ multiplex PCR; TCRdb's copy keeps in-frame clones and lacks some. Of about 2.2 million clones in the sample, over 85% are singletons; the top ten hold more than 1.5%. The sample comprised naive CD8+ T cells from PBMCs. The origin of the receptors is a man aged 18 to 29 in good health. Some clones in this sample may be carry-over from other donors' samples.

The chain is built from TRBV7-3 and TRBJ2-3, with 7 bases matching TRBD2. Trimming took 5 bases from V and 4 from J; bases not matched to a gene: 6. Looked up from germline, CDR1 is SGHTA and CDR2 is FQGTGA. The CDR3 loop spans 14 amino acids. CDR3 in amino acids: CASSPLGGADTQYF. The CDR3 bases are TGTGCCAGCAGCCCCCTGGGGGGGGCAGATACGCAGTATTTT. Using reference TRBV7-3 and TRBJ2-3 for the parts outside the CDR3, the full variable domain is GAGVSQTPSNKVTEKGKYVELRCDPISGHTALYWYRQSLGQGPEFLIYFQGTGAADDSGLPNDRFFAVRPEGSVSTLKIQRTERGDSAVYLCASSPLGGADTQYFGPGTRLTVL.

About this clone: The sample has other DNA sequences that encode this CDR3 too. The CDR3 protein is CASSYSDRNTEAFF. CDR3 DNA sequence: TGTGCCAGCAGTTACTCGGACAGGAACACTGAAGCTTTCTTT. The chain combines TRBV6-5 with TRBJ1-1, with a weak D call TRBD1 (6 bases). The V gene lost 0 bases and the J gene lost 1 base, with 6 bases spanning the gap. This CDR3 has 14 residues. Germline values: CDR1 MNHEY, CDR2 SVGAGI.

This chain links TRBV6-6 with TRBJ2-3; 9 bases line up with TRBD2. V lost 6 bases to trimming and J lost 0 bases; unmatched junction nucleotides: 4. Germline lookup yields CDR1 MNHNY and CDR2 SVGAGI (reference sequence). CDR3 length equals 15 residues. The chain's CDR3 is CASSLAGRSTDTQYF. CDR3 DNA: TGTGCCAGCAGCCTAGCGGGGAGAAGCACAGATACGCAGTATTTT.

The chain has TRBV2 and TRBJ2-7; D unresolved. V gave up 2 bases and J gave up 3 bases, with 8 bases separating them. This CDR3 is built from 13 residues. The germline V gene has CDR1 SNHLY and CDR2 FYNNEI. For the CDR3, the DNA is TGTGCCAGCAGTGAATGGCGTCTCTACGAGCAGTACTTC. Amino acid sequence: CASSEWRLYEQYF. Looking up the rest from reference TRBV2 and TRBJ2-7 gives the full variable domain: EPEVTQTPSHQVTQMGQEVILRCVPISNHLYFYWYRQILGQKVEFLVSFYNNEISEKSEIFDDQFSVERPDGSNFTLKIRSTKLEDSAMYFCASSEWRLYEQYFGPGTRLTVT.

This clone was seen just once. V gene TRBV9 combines with J gene TRBJ1-2; 7 nucleotides match TRBD1. The CDR3 has 15 amino acids. Unmatched junction bases numbered 9, after V lost 3 bases and J lost 4 bases. Germline lookup yields CDR1 SGDLS and CDR2 YYNGEE. CDR3 protein: CASSDIRTGVYGYTF. The CDR3, as DNA: TGTGCCAGCAGCGACATTCGGACAGGAGTCTATGGCTACACCTTC. Using reference TRBV9 and TRBJ1-2 for the parts outside the CDR3, the full variable domain is DSGVTQTPKHLITATGQRVTLRCSPRSGDLSVYWYQQSLDQGLQFLIQYYNGEERAKGNILERFSAQQFPDLHSELNLSSLELGDSALYFCASSDIRTGVYGYTFGSGTRLTVV.

V gene TRBV9 combines with J gene TRBJ2-7; 9 bases fit TRBD2. CDR1 and CDR2 (germline): SGDLS, YYNGEE. This CDR3 spans 15 amino acids. After removal of 0 bases from V and 6 bases from J, the junction contained 7 bases not matched to a gene. The CDR3 is CASSVEAGGPSEQYF. The CDR3 DNA reads TGTGCCAGCAGCGTAGAGGCGGGAGGGCCGAGCGAGCAGTACTTC.

This clone was seen a handful of times. V usage is TRBV5-4 and J usage is TRBJ1-1; D is ambiguous. Germline V gene sequence: CDR1 SGHNT, CDR2 YYREEE (reference sequence). The V end was cut by 4 bases, the J end by 0 bases, with 7 bases between. This CDR3 is built from 13 residues. CDR3 in DNA: TGTGCCAGCAGCCTCACCATGAACACTGAAGCTTTCTTT. Amino acid sequence: CASSLTMNTEAFF.

The chain couples TRBV11-2 to TRBJ2-2, with a weak D call TRBD2 (6 bases). The germline gives CDR1 SGHAT, CDR2 FQNNGV. V gave up 0 bases and J gave up 1 base, with 12 bases separating them. This CDR3 is 17 amino acids long. The CDR3 loop is CASSLDPLAENTGELFF. CDR3 in DNA: TGTGCCAGCAGCTTAGATCCACTAGCAGAGAACACCGGGGAGCTGTTTTTT.

The chain has TRBV2 and TRBJ2-7; the D gene is possibly TRBD1 (5 bases). The CDR3 has 12 amino acids. V lost 8 bases to trimming and J lost 2 bases, with 10 bases between them. From germline, CDR1 is SNHLY and CDR2 FYNNEI. As DNA, the CDR3 is TGTGCCAGCGAAGAGACAGCCTACGAGCAGTACTTC. As protein: CASEETAYEQYF.